A single T cell receptor beta chain is shown here with its context. Its matching antigen is unknown. Other DNA sequences in the same sample also yield this CDR3. V gave up 6 bases and J gave up 1 base, with 11 bases separating them. The CDR3 totals 14 residues. Per germline, CDR1 SNHLY and CDR2 FYNNEI. The entry originates in a study of T cell responses to AZD1222 COVID-19 vaccine. Findings and caveats of the study: White British people made up most donors, females outnumbered males, and clonal diversity was possibly underestimated. Spike-specific TCR breadth and depth rose after two AZD1222 doses. Seropositive at baseline were only a handful of AZD1222 recipients.

Pooled together were second doses at about 4 or about 12 weeks. Measured with immunoSEQ multiplex PCR; TCRdb has only the in-frame clones, and not every one. Among 150,000 to 250,000 clones listed, roughly 92% were seen once. The TCR comes from an adult who received the AZD1222 COVID-19 vaccine. The sample in question was peripheral blood, obtained 28 days after the second AZD1222 dose. The chain has TRBV2 and TRBJ2-3; a possible D gene is TRBD2 (6 bases). In DNA, the CDR3 is TGTGCCAGCAGGGGACTGGCAGGCACAGATACGCAGTATTTT. Translated, it gives CASRGLAGTDTQYF.